The T cell receptor (beta chain) described here comes from a study of beta chain features in type 1 diabetes. CDR1 is MGHDK and CDR2 is SYGVNS in the germline V gene. The CDR3 contains 15 residues. V was cut by 4 bases and J by 2 bases, with 14 bases left in between. Of the isolated RNA, all was reverse transcribed, and so the sequenced material was expressed TCRB transcripts. Repertoires were generated with immunoSEQ multiplex PCR, while TCRdb's copy carries only in-frame clones and drops some. Of approximately 110,000 clones listed, roughly 40% were seen once; the top ten hold more than 0.06%. With respect to this clone: As yet, its antigen is unknown.

Whole-study results and caveats: TCRB CDR3s were moderately but significantly shorter in Type 1 diabetes patients in all four CD4+ subsets.

The gene calls are TRBV25-1 and TRBJ1-1; D is perhaps TRBD1 (5 bases). This receptor was obtained from a woman in her late teens or twenties in good health. The material sequenced was stem cell memory CD4+ T cells from blood. CDR3 nucleotide sequence: TGTGCCAGCAGTGTGAACAGGCCTGGCAACACTGAAGCTTTCTTT. The encoded protein is CASSVNRPGNTEAFF.